The clone carrying this T cell receptor beta chain was counted only a few times. Its antigen is currently unknown. The entry originates in a study of cytomegalovirus exposure and HLA in healthy donors. The study, taken as a whole, reports: The authors later found TCR association rates varying by HLA locus, with DRB1 most and HLA-C fewest. Of the V segments, some could not be distinguished, including TRBV6-2 and TRBV6-3, and were excluded. In a later analysis, compared with equally common non-associated chains, HLA-associated beta chains were more expanded.

The PCR made use of 60 Vbeta and 13 Jbeta primers. TCRdb's copy holds only in-frame clones and misses some; the assay was immunoSEQ multiplex PCR. The sample lists approximately 220,000 clones; 65% to 80% were seen once. V was pared by 3 bases and J by 2 bases, with 5 bases of the junction left unmatched. The CDR3 has 15 amino acids. Germline CDR1 reads SGDLS; CDR2 reads YYNGEE. The specimen was PBMCs. V usage is TRBV9 and J usage is TRBJ1-5, with 7 bases aligning to TRBD1. This receptor was taken from a man in his forties in good health and CMV-seronegative. DNA of the CDR3: TGTGCCAGCAGCGAAACAGGGGCAGGCAATCAGCCCCAGCATTTT. It translates to CASSETGAGNQPQHF. Based on the CDR3 plus reference TRBV9 and TRBJ1-5, the full variable domain is DSGVTQTPKHLITATGQRVTLRCSPRSGDLSVYWYQQSLDQGLQFLIQYYNGEERAKGNILERFSAQQFPDLHSELNLSSLELGDSALYFCASSETGAGNQPQHFGDGTRLSIL.